This TCR beta chain is from a study of shared clonotypes between healthy human individuals. Study-wide points: Deeper or shallower sequencing was expected to change how clonotypes are shared among donors. Despite large depth, sorted-subset datasets appeared incompletely sequenced. The donor pool, a small one, limited the genetic and exposure-history diversity represented.

Note on this clone: The antigen remains undetermined.

Trimming removed 0 bases from V and 3 bases from J, with 19 bases in between. The CDR3 runs to 17 residues. CDR1 is SGHRS and CDR2 is YFSETQ in the germline V gene. At a deep level, the assay was run. Method: immunoSEQ multiplex PCR; TCRdb's copy keeps in-frame clones and lacks some. The sample includes about 2.3 million clones, roughly 90% of them seen just once. The gene calls are TRBV5-1 and TRBJ2-7; TRBD1 might be the D (6 bases). The source material was naive CD4+ T cells from PBMCs. Subset described: CD45RA+ positively selected. This clonotype was obtained from a man aged 18 to 30 in good health. Some clones in this sample may be carry-over from other donors' samples. The CDR3 DNA reads TGCGCCAGCAGCTTGGTAAGTCCCGGCAGGGGCGACTACGAGCAGTACTTC. This gives the protein CASSLVSPGRGDYEQYF. Variable domain in full (rest from reference TRBV5-1 and TRBJ2-7): KAGVTQTPRYLIKTRGQQVTLSCSPISGHRSVSWYQQTPGQGLQFLFEYFSETQRNKGNFPGRFSGRQFSNSRSEMNVSTLELGDSALYLCASSLVSPGRGDYEQYFGPGTRLTVT.